This paragraph covers one TCR beta chain sequence. Its antigen is unknown. This specimen comes from a study of PD-1 blockade in mismatch repair-deficient tumors. Study-level information: All were previously treated, progressing patients with about a dozen mismatch repair-deficient cancer types. Study-level points and caveats: Tumor-resident clones, often absent from pretreatment blood, expanded after pembrolizumab and then contracted.

Mismatch repair deficiency was confirmed in all patients, by PCR or immunohistochemistry. TCR sequencing covered a few patients who responded to pembrolizumab. The CDR3 contains 15 residues. The germline V and J ends were trimmed by 6 bases and 0 bases, with 11 bases remaining between them. From germline, CDR1 is MNHNS and CDR2 SASEGT. TCRdb keeps only in-frame clones here, not all; method: immunoSEQ multiplex PCR. The sample has around 23,000 clones, under 85% seen once. This material consisted of peripheral blood, taken 12 weeks after starting pembrolizumab. The chain recombines TRBV6-1 with TRBJ2-2; D remains unclear. The TCR comes from an adult with mismatch repair-deficient cancer. In DNA, the CDR3 is TGTGCCAGCAGGGTGACACCCGCGAACACCGGGGAGCTGTTTTTT. Its translation is CASRVTPANTGELFF.